This is a list of T cell receptor beta chains from one sample in a study of OX40 agonist ivuxolimab in advanced cancers. Assay used: immunoSEQ multiplex PCR; TCRdb lists only in-frame clones, some missing. The sample has 20,000 or so clones, about 70% seen once. The sequenced sample was CD4+ or CD8+ T cells sorted from blood, obtained in a trial of the OX40 agonist ivuxolimab. All receptors come from an adult with an advanced solid tumor such as melanoma, head and neck, liver or kidney cancer. CDR3s include the opening cysteine and the closing phenylalanine or tryptophan. The D gene is left open where the match is weak.

J: TRBJ1-4; D: -; V: TRBV4-3; CDR3: CASSQDAGAPNEKLFF
J: TRBJ1-1; D: -; V: TRBV7-2; CDR3: CASSLITGFGTEAFF
J: TRBJ1-1; D: TRBD1; V: TRBV15; CDR3: CATSSERWGQKTFF
J: TRBJ2-7; D: -; V: TRBV4-1; CDR3: CASSSGYEQYF
J: TRBJ2-5; D: TRBD2; V: TRBV28; CDR3: CASSFLLAGGGRETQYF
J: TRBJ2-7; D: -; V: TRBV7-6; CDR3: CASSSDTSREQYF
J: TRBJ1-3; D: -; V: TRBV27; CDR3: CASSSDSSPGNTIYF
J: TRBJ2-7; D: TRBD1; V: TRBV28; CDR3: CASSLGRTGHYEQYF
J: TRBJ2-7; D: -; V: TRBV7-8; CDR3: CASSSGTYEQYF
J: TRBJ2-7; D: TRBD1; V: TRBV7-8; CDR3: CASSPPGQDYEQYF
J: TRBJ2-1; D: -; V: TRBV7-8; CDR3: CASSLASNEQFF
J: TRBJ2-1; D: TRBD2; V: TRBV2; CDR3: CASTPAGGRWSEQFF
J: TRBJ2-7; D: -; V: TRBV28; CDR3: CATGTVYEQYF
J: TRBJ2-5; D: TRBD2; V: TRBV7-2; CDR3: CASRTFSGGARETQYF
J: TRBJ1-1; D: -; V: TRBV2; CDR3: CASSDGLNTEAFF
J: TRBJ1-6; D: -; V: TRBV6-1; CDR3: CASSEGQGIWNNSPLHF
J: TRBJ1-6; D: -; V: TRBV23-1; CDR3: CASSQSRERPYNSPLHF
J: TRBJ2-5; D: -; V: TRBV28; CDR3: CASSSTTFQETQYF
J: TRBJ1-5; D: -; V: TRBV1; CDR3: CTSSQVWQNQPQHF
J: TRBJ1-2; D: -; V: TRBV7-9; CDR3: CASSSHAAFEGYGYTF
J: TRBJ1-6; D: -; V: TRBV6-1; CDR3: CASSDALLATPLHF
J: TRBJ2-7; D: -; V: TRBV6-6; CDR3: CASSYQIGTYEQYF
J: TRBJ2-7; D: TRBD1; V: TRBV5-6; CDR3: CASSLVQGAYEQYF
J: TRBJ1-2; D: TRBD1; V: TRBV11-2; CDR3: CASSFTDRGEYGYTF
J: TRBJ2-1; D: -; V: TRBV21-1; CDR3: CASSKARAGTEANEQFF
J: TRBJ1-1; D: TRBD1; V: TRBV29-1; CDR3: CSVDRGANTEAFF
J: TRBJ2-2; D: TRBD2; V: TRBV11-2; CDR3: CASSLGLAGVAGELFF
J: TRBJ1-5; D: TRBD1; V: TRBV19; CDR3: CASGQGYSNQPQHF
J: TRBJ2-3; D: -; V: TRBV7-9; CDR3: CASSPGPGADTQYF
J: TRBJ2-3; D: -; V: TRBV7-9; CDR3: CASRGAELTDTQYF
J: TRBJ2-5; D: TRBD2; V: TRBV5-4; CDR3: CASSPIAGEGFGETQYF
J: TRBJ1-5; D: -; V: TRBV19; CDR3: CASSPHPSGDNQPQHF
J: TRBJ2-3; D: -; V: TRBV18; CDR3: CASSPSGDPGADTQYF
J: TRBJ1-1; D: -; V: TRBV4-1; CDR3: CASSHVGRTEAFF
J: TRBJ2-7; D: TRBD1; V: TRBV27; CDR3: CASSLSGQGVGTYEQYF
J: TRBJ1-2; D: TRBD1; V: TRBV28; CDR3: CASSFLGTGPRDYGYTF
J: TRBJ1-5; D: -; V: TRBV19; CDR3: CASSSFQDQPQHF
J: TRBJ1-2; D: TRBD1; V: TRBV28; CDR3: CASRTRTGGSYGYTF
J: TRBJ2-5; D: -; V: TRBV6-1; CDR3: CASSELYYQETQYF
J: TRBJ1-2; D: TRBD1; V: TRBV28; CDR3: CASSSGTVSEGYTF
J: TRBJ1-2; D: TRBD1; V: TRBV7-9; CDR3: CASSWGQIYGYTF
J: TRBJ1-1; D: -; V: TRBV12-5; CDR3: CASGLGAGRETEAFF
J: TRBJ2-1; D: -; V: TRBV7-9; CDR3: CASSLAVVEQFF
J: TRBJ2-7; D: TRBD2; V: TRBV6-5; CDR3: CASSPETSGSNEQYF
J: TRBJ1-2; D: -; V: TRBV2; CDR3: CASSPTENYGYTF
J: TRBJ1-5; D: -; V: TRBV19; CDR3: CASSIGQGSNQPQHF
J: TRBJ1-2; D: -; V: TRBV4-1; CDR3: CASSQGSASGYTF
J: TRBJ2-5; D: -; V: TRBV5-6; CDR3: CASSFGDSETQYF
J: TRBJ2-1; D: TRBD2; V: TRBV5-6; CDR3: CASSPTSGSYNEQFF
J: TRBJ2-7; D: TRBD2; V: TRBV7-9; CDR3: CASSQGLAYEQYF
J: TRBJ2-3; D: -; V: TRBV28; CDR3: CASSYGSLGDTQYF
J: TRBJ2-1; D: -; V: TRBV27; CDR3: CASSPSEGDEQFF
J: TRBJ1-1; D: TRBD1; V: TRBV6-5; CDR3: CASSYGTGDTEAFF
J: TRBJ2-5; D: TRBD2; V: TRBV28; CDR3: CASSLREHQETQYF
J: TRBJ2-6; D: -; V: TRBV2; CDR3: CASSEGASGANVLTF
J: TRBJ1-1; D: -; V: TRBV6-6; CDR3: CASSYQGPEAFF
J: TRBJ1-1; D: -; V: TRBV19; CDR3: CASSYGTNTEAFF